The 18 T cell receptor beta chains in this list originate from one sample, sequenced in a study of T cells after posttransplantation cyclophosphamide. The table came from immunoSEQ multiplex PCR; TCRdb's copy has only in-frame clones and leaves some out. The sample was found to contain around 35,000 clones, and every one recurs. Sequencing input: PBMCs. The receptors were sampled from a man younger than 40 in good health and a related stem cell transplant donor.

This clone occurred many times. The chain has TRBV7-3 and TRBJ2-5; the match to TRBD1 covers 7 bases. The CDR3 has 15 residues. Germline CDR1 is SGHTA and CDR2 is FQGTGA. Trimming took 5 bases from V and 2 from J; bases not matched to a gene: 8. CDR3 in amino acids: CASSETGQRQETQYF. CDR3 nucleotides: TGTGCCAGCAGCGAGACGGGACAGAGACAAGAGACCCAGTACTTC.

This clone was observed a handful of times. The chain links TRBV4-2 to TRBJ2-3; weak D call: TRBD2 (6 bases). The CDR3 has 17 amino acids. The V end lost 0 bases, the J end lost 2 bases, and 15 bases lay between the germline ends. The V gene's germline CDR1 is LGHNA and CDR2 YNFKEQ. For the CDR3, the DNA is TGTGCCAGCAGCCAAGATCGGGCTAGCGCTAACACAGATACGCAGTATTTT. Amino acid sequence: CASSQDRASANTDTQYF.

This clone came up many times. This chain uses TRBV10-3 with TRBJ1-3; D call uncertain. The CDR3 loop spans 13 amino acids. Germline V gene data show CDR1 as ENHRY and CDR2 as SYGVKD. Trimming removed 3 bases from V and 3 bases from J, with 6 bases in between. The CDR3 sequence is CAISDPLGNTIYF. The CDR3 DNA reads TGTGCCATCAGTGATCCCCTTGGAAACACCATATATTTT.

In its sample, this clone was seen many times. The genes are TRBV10-3 and TRBJ2-2, with a tentative D call TRBD1 (6 bases). The CDR3 is 13 residues long. Germline CDR1 reads ENHRY; CDR2 reads SYGVKD. The V end was cut by 10 bases, the J end by 3 bases, with 12 bases between. The CDR3 loop is CATGQTDTGELFF. CDR3 bases: TGTGCCACAGGACAGACTGACACCGGGGAGCTGTTTTTT.

This clone was found many times. V and J are TRBV14 and TRBJ1-1; TRBD1 is a possible D gene (5 bases). V shed 5 bases and J shed 4 bases, with 11 bases lying between them. CDR1 SGHDN and CDR2 FVKESK come from the germline V gene. The CDR3 is made up of 13 amino acids. Written as DNA, the CDR3 is TGTGCCAGCAGCTTATACAGGTCCACTGAAGCTTTCTTT. Translation: CASSLYRSTEAFF.

As concerns this clone: A much larger clone lies a single base off, so this may be a read error. This sequence joins TRBV6-2 or TRBV6-3 and TRBJ1-4, with D perhaps matching TRBD1 (5 bases). V was pared by 6 bases and J by 12 bases, with 20 bases between. CDR3 length: 14 amino acids. Germline V CDR1 and CDR2: MNHEY, SVGEGT. DNA for the CDR3: TGTGCCAGCAGCCGCGGGCCGGGCGGGGGACAACTGTTTTTT. Its translation is CASSRGPGGGQLFF.

This clone has a count of ten or more. The chain links TRBV19 to TRBJ2-5; 8 positions match TRBD2. Looked up from germline, CDR1 is LNHDA and CDR2 is SQIVND (reference sequence). The CDR3 runs to 15 residues. The ends lost 5 bases at V and 3 bases at J; junction bases unmatched: 8. This chain's CDR3 is CASSLRDGGEETQYF. As DNA, the CDR3 is TGTGCCAGTAGTTTACGAGACGGGGGGGAAGAGACCCAGTACTTC.

This clone was seen many times. The chain employs TRBV4-3 and TRBJ1-6, with no clear D. The V and J ends lost 1 base and 9 bases respectively, with 10 bases between them. CDR1 and CDR2 (germline): LGHNA, YSLEER. This CDR3 region has 14 residues. In nucleotides, the CDR3 is TGCGCCAGCAGCCAAGGATTTGAGGGTTCACCCCTCCACTTT. This sequence encodes CASSQGFEGSPLHF.

This clone was detected only a few times. This CDR3 reads CASMGQGWYGYTF. DNA for the CDR3: TGTGCCAGCATGGGACAGGGGTGGTATGGCTACACCTTC. The J gene is TRBJ1-2, the V gene TRBV6-1; TRBD1 agrees at 10 bases. The CDR3 runs 13 residues. J gave up 5 bases and V 7 bases, and 4 bases lay outside the gene matches. Germline-derived CDR1 and CDR2 are MNHNS and SASEGT.

This clone appeared many times. This chain joins TRBV24-1 and TRBJ1-5; D is undetermined. Deletions cut 1 base from V and 0 bases from J, with 3 bases between. This CDR3 is 14 amino acids long. The germline CDR1 and CDR2 sequences are KGHDR and SFDVKD. The CDR3 sequence: CATSDFYSNQPQHF. The CDR3 DNA is TGTGCCACCAGTGATTTCTATAGCAATCAGCCCCAGCATTTT.

This clone was recorded many times. This rearrangement joins TRBV5-5 to TRBJ2-1; D gene uncertain. V lost 1 base, J lost 2 bases, and 10 bases lay in between. The CDR3 has 15 amino acids. CDR1 is SGHKS and CDR2 is YYEKEE in the germline V gene (reference sequence). The CDR3 loop is CASSLNRPTYNEQFF. CDR3 DNA: TGTGCCAGCAGCTTGAACAGACCGACCTACAATGAGCAGTTCTTC.

This clone was recorded at least ten times. The chain joins TRBV2 to TRBJ1-6, with a possible D match to TRBD1 (5 bases). Germline CDR1 reads SNHLY; CDR2 reads FYNNEI. V was pared by 4 bases and J by 8 bases, with 15 bases between. The CDR3 length is 15 residues. The CDR3 bases are TGTGCCAGCAGTGTATCGCCAGGGAACTATTCACCCCTCCACTTT. It yields the protein CASSVSPGNYSPLHF.

This clone was seen only a few times. This chain links TRBV7-8 with TRBJ2-1; TRBD1 agrees at 9 bases. Germline trimming cut 8 bases from V and 6 bases from J; bases unmatched to any gene: 11. The CDR3 is 15 amino acids. CDR1 is SGHVS, CDR2 FQNEAQ, per germline. CDR3 bases: TGTGCCAGCTCTAGGGAACAGGGGGCGGTCAATGAGCAGTTCTTC. Residues: CASSREQGAVNEQFF.

This clone came up many times. This chain links TRBV6-5 with TRBJ1-4, with 7 positions matching TRBD1. Germline values: CDR1 MNHEY, CDR2 SVGAGI. V lost 8 bases and J lost 8; bases outside the gene matches: 11. The CDR3 runs to 14 residues. The CDR3 region is CASAPGQRTEKLFF. DNA for the CDR3: TGTGCCAGCGCACCGGGACAGAGGACCGAAAAACTGTTTTTT.

This clone has a count of ten or more. The rearrangement links TRBV7-9 to TRBJ1-3; D uncertain. Germline lookup yields CDR1 SEHNR and CDR2 FQNEAQ (reference sequence). V shed 2 bases and J shed 6 bases, with 5 bases lying between them. This CDR3 contains 12 residues. The CDR3 protein is CASSLLANTIYF. DNA for the CDR3: TGTGCCAGCAGCTTATTGGCAAACACCATATATTTT.

This clone came up many times. The chain has TRBV28 and TRBJ1-6; D gene ambiguous. V lost 3 bases, J lost 7 bases, and 16 bases lay in between. The germline CDR1 and CDR2 sequences are MDHEN and SYDVKM. This CDR3 region has 16 residues. CDR3 protein: CASSFRTPAENSPLHF. CDR3 coding DNA: TGTGCCAGCAGTTTTAGGACTCCTGCAGAGAATTCACCCCTCCACTTT.

This clone has ten or more counts. The chain has TRBV11-3 and TRBJ2-2; D ambiguous. The germline V gene encodes CDR1 SGHNT and CDR2 YENEEA. With 5 bases removed from V and 4 bases from J, the gap between germline ends came to 8 bases. The CDR3 sequence is 13 residues long. The CDR3 loop is CASSPGPTGELFF. The CDR3 DNA is TGTGCCAGCAGCCCAGGCCCCACCGGGGAGCTGTTTTTT.

This clone occurred many times. V and J are TRBV9 and TRBJ1-3; no firm D call. The CDR3 extends over 14 amino acids. V lost 0 bases, J lost 1 base, and 5 bases lay in between. CDR1 is SGDLS, CDR2 YYNGEE, per germline. The CDR3, as DNA: TGTGCCAGCAGCGTAGACGGTTCTGGAAACACCATATATTTT. It specifies CASSVDGSGNTIYF.